This record looks at one TCR beta chain sequence and its context. These data originate in a study of control samples from healthy donors and cancer patients. Produced via immunoSEQ multiplex PCR; TCRdb's table is partial and in-frame only. The data show about 95,000 clones, 70% to 90% seen once. This TCR was recovered from a man aged 30 to 45 in good health. What was sequenced was blood.

The CDR3 DNA is TGCGCCAGCAGCTTGGATCAGGTCGACGAGCAGTACTTC. Protein sequence: CASSLDQVDEQYF. The chain employs TRBV5-1 and TRBJ2-7; D not resolved. CDR1 and CDR2 from the germline V gene are SGHRS and YFSETQ. The CDR3 loop spans 13 amino acids. The V and J ends lost 0 bases and 5 bases respectively, with 9 bases between them.